A single sample gave rise to the 14 T cell receptor beta chains below, sequenced in a study of identical twins. TCRdb analysed the 5' RACE reads with MiXCR anew, one entry per CDR3 protein. The table lists roughly 260,000 distinct CDR3 sequences, over 11% of them singletons, with 7% to 9% in the top ten. Sequences were obtained from memory (CD45RO+) T cells sorted from blood. These receptor sequences come from a woman between 18 and 30 years old in good health.

The chain recombines TRBV5-1 with TRBJ2-7, with D unclear. This CDR3 is built from 14 residues. Deletions cut 5 bases from V and 1 base from J, with 13 bases between. Germline values: CDR1 SGHRS, CDR2 YFSETQ. For the CDR3, the DNA is TGCGCCAGCAGTTGGACGGCAGATTCCTACGAGCAGTACTTC. Translated: CASSWTADSYEQYF.

In DNA form, the CDR3 reads TGTGCCAGCAGTCCCCGGGACACCACAGATACGCAGTATTTT. Residues: CASSPRDTTDTQYF. This rearrangement joins TRBV6-1 to TRBJ2-3; D might be TRBD1 (6 bases). Germline CDR1 reads MNHNS; CDR2 reads SASEGT. The V and J ends lost 5 bases and 2 bases respectively, with 11 bases between them. The CDR3 is made up of 14 amino acids.

This chain connects TRBV7-8 to TRBJ1-5; 8 bases are a match to TRBD1. The germline V gene encodes CDR1 SGHVS and CDR2 FQNEAQ. Germline trimming cut 5 bases from V and 3 bases from J; bases unmatched to any gene: 9. This CDR3 spans 16 amino acids. CDR3 coding DNA: TGTGCCAGCAGCGGGAGGACAGGGCAACCCAATCAGCCCCAGCATTTT. It is translated as CASSGRTGQPNQPQHF. Based on the CDR3 plus reference TRBV7-8 and TRBJ1-5, the full variable domain is GAGVSQSPRYKVAKRGQDVALRCDPISGHVSLFWYQQALGQGPEFLTYFQNEAQLDKSGLPSDRFFAERPEGSVSTLKIQRTQQEDSAVYLCASSGRTGQPNQPQHFGDGTRLSIL.

This chain connects TRBV20-1 to TRBJ1-1, with a weak D call TRBD1 (6 bases). Deletions cut 8 bases from V and 5 bases from J, with 18 bases between. Germline V lookup: CDR1 DFQATT, CDR2 SNEGSKA (reference sequence). The CDR3 totals 13 residues. The CDR3 DNA reads as TGCAGTTCGACTCTTACAGGGTGGACTGAAGCTTTCTTT. It codes for CSSTLTGWTEAFF.

This clonotype was picked up a small number of times. V usage is TRBV20-1 and J usage is TRBJ1-5; weak D call: TRBD1 (5 bases). In germline, CDR1 is DFQATT, CDR2 SNEGSKA (reference sequence). CDR3 size: 14 residues. The CDR3 sequence is CRWGRLYSNQPQHF. The CDR3 DNA sequence: TGCAGGTGGGGGAGGCTCTATAGCAATCAGCCCCAGCATTTT.

V gene TRBV20-1 combines with J gene TRBJ1-4, with 10 bases fitting TRBD1. CDR1 and CDR2 (germline): DFQATT, SNEGSKA (reference sequence). The CDR3 sequence is 14 residues long. With V trimmed by 0 bases and J by 8 bases, 3 bases remained unmatched. The CDR3 sequence is CSARDGTGDEKLFF. CDR3 DNA: TGCAGTGCTAGAGATGGGACAGGGGACGAAAAACTGTTTTTT.

This clonotype was recorded a few times. CDR3 amino acids: CASSSSSGSRTDTQYF. CDR3 nucleotide sequence: TGTGCCAGCAGTTCCTCTAGCGGGAGTAGGACAGATACGCAGTATTTT. The chain couples TRBV28 to TRBJ2-3; TRBD2 agrees at 10 bases. Germline CDR1 is MDHEN and CDR2 is SYDVKM. V lost 4 bases and J lost 3; bases outside the gene matches: 7. The CDR3 consists of 16 residues.

The chain couples TRBV12-3 or TRBV12-4 to TRBJ1-2; TRBD1 agrees at 7 bases. The CDR3 runs to 15 residues. With V trimmed by 8 bases and J by 3 bases, 12 bases remained unmatched. As DNA, the CDR3 is TGTGCCAGCGTAAAAGGAGGGGGCGCGTACTATGGCTACACCTTC. This encodes CASVKGGGAYYGYTF.

The chain couples TRBV7-9 to TRBJ1-1, with D unresolved. Germline CDR1 SEHNR, CDR2 FQNEAQ (reference sequence). Trimming took 4 bases from V and 3 from J, leaving 3 bases between them. This CDR3 is built from 11 residues. CDR3 protein: CASSSYTEAFF. The CDR3 nucleotides read TGTGCCAGCAGCTCTTACACTGAAGCTTTCTTT. The whole variable domain, remainder taken from reference TRBV7-9 and TRBJ1-1, is DTGVSQNPRHKITKRGQNVTFRCDPISEHNRLYWYRQTLGQGPEFLTYFQNEAQLEKSRLLSDRFSAERPKGSFSTLEIQRTEQGDSAMYLCASSSYTEAFFGQGTRLTVV.

This clonotype was counted only a few times. This chain links TRBV10-3 with TRBJ2-5; the D call may be TRBD1 or TRBD2 (5 bases each). This CDR3 has 14 amino acids. Germline CDR1 is ENHRY and CDR2 is SYGVKD. V gave up 7 bases and J gave up 5 bases, with 17 bases separating them. CDR3 protein: CAIKGGTSQETQYF. The CDR3 DNA sequence: TGTGCCATCAAGGGTGGGACGAGCCAGGAGACCCAGTACTTC.

The V gene is TRBV3-1, the J gene TRBJ2-3; D possibly uses TRBD1 or TRBD2 (7 bases each). Germline CDR1 LGHDT, CDR2 YNNKEL (reference sequence). The CDR3 is made up of 16 amino acids. Trimming pared 4 bases from V and 1 base from J, leaving 15 bases between. The CDR3 nucleotides are TGTGCCAGCAGCCCCTACAGGGGAGGGGGCACAGATACGCAGTATTTT. Encoded protein: CASSPYRGGGTDTQYF.

The chain joins TRBV6-2 or TRBV6-3 to TRBJ2-1, with TRBD1 matching over 8 bases. Germline CDR1 is MNHEY and CDR2 is SVGEGT. V was pared by 7 bases and J by 6 bases, with 5 bases of the junction left unmatched. The CDR3 extends over 13 amino acids. CDR3 coding DNA: TGTGCCAGCAAGACAACAGGGGGCAATGAGCAGTTCTTC. Translation: CASKTTGGNEQFF.

This clonotype was seen more than once but under ten times. The chain combines TRBV12-3 or TRBV12-4 with TRBJ2-1; D possibly corresponds to TRBD1 (7 bases). V lost 3 bases, J lost 8 bases, and 14 bases lay in between. This CDR3 comprises 14 residues. The CDR3 DNA reads as TGTGCCAGCAGTTTCAGGGGGGCGAGCGATGAGCAGTTCTTC. Its protein product is CASSFRGASDEQFF.

The sample holds many counts of this clonotype. The chain uses TRBV12-3 or TRBV12-4 and TRBJ2-3; D gene uncertain. V gave up 9 bases and J gave up 7 bases, with 11 bases separating them. The CDR3 consists of 11 residues. This CDR3 is CASGIQNTQYF. The CDR3 DNA follows: TGTGCCAGTGGCATACAGAATACGCAGTATTTT.